The rows below give T cell receptor beta chains drawn from one sample of a study of T-cell reconstitution after alpha-beta-depleted transplantation in children. TCRdb re-called the PCR reads with MiXCR, one entry per CDR3 protein. The repertoire includes 450,000 to 600,000 distinct CDR3 sequences, 18% of them detected once, and 3.3% sits in the top ten. The sequenced sample was PBMCs from the stem cell graft donor, obtained from the stem cell graft. These receptors all come from a human donor who donated a stem cell graft to a child with acute lymphoblastic leukemia. The CDR3 runs from the conserved cysteine through the conserved F or W. Fields, in order: CDR3 length, clone size, D gene, J gene, V gene, CDR3 DNA, CDR3 protein. D genes are given only for firm matches. Clone size is given for some rows only: seen once, a few or many times, or a class if the clone is expanded.

length: 15; size: -; D: TRBD2; J: TRBJ2-4; V: TRBV25-1; DNA: TGTGCCAGCAGTGTTGCTAGCGGGACCCAAGACATTCAGTACTTC; CDR3: CASSVASGTQDIQYF
length: 13; size: -; D: -; J: TRBJ1-1; V: TRBV10-3; DNA: TGTGCCATCAGTGAGATGCTGGCGGGTGAAGCTTTCTTT; CDR3: CAISEMLAGEAFF
length: 22; size: few; D: -; J: TRBJ1-4; V: TRBV23-1; DNA: TGCGCCAGCAGTCAATCGATATTTTGGCAAATCGGCGGCTCCATTGCCCATGAAAAACTGTTTTTT; CDR3: CASSQSIFWQIGGSIAHEKLFF
length: 15; size: once; D: TRBD2; J: TRBJ2-7; V: TRBV20-1; DNA: TGCAGTGCTGACCGAGCGGGACCCGCCTCCTACGAGCAGTACTTC; CDR3: CSADRAGPASYEQYF
length: 16; size: -; D: -; J: TRBJ2-3; V: TRBV7-8; DNA: TGTGCCAGCAGCTTAGGCCAGGGTAGTCACCCAGATACGCAGTATTTT; CDR3: CASSLGQGSHPDTQYF
length: 15; size: -; D: -; J: TRBJ2-2; V: TRBV12-3/TRBV12-4; DNA: TGTGCCAGCAGTCACTGGGACCTTAACACCGGGGAGCTGTTTTTT; CDR3: CASSHWDLNTGELFF
length: 15; size: -; D: -; J: TRBJ1-2; V: TRBV6-5; DNA: TGTGCCAGCAGTTACACCACAGGGAATTACTATGGCTACACCTTC; CDR3: CASSYTTGNYYGYTF
length: 18; size: -; D: TRBD1; J: TRBJ2-2; V: TRBV20-1; DNA: TGCAGTGCTAGAGATCGGCGGGGACAGGGTCGAGGGACCGGGGAGCTGTTTTTT; CDR3: CSARDRRGQGRGTGELFF
length: 17; size: few; D: -; J: TRBJ1-6; V: TRBV6-5; DNA: TGTGCCAGCAGTTACGACAGCCTAAGCTCCTATAATTCACCCCTCCACTTT; CDR3: CASSYDSLSSYNSPLHF
length: 17; size: few; D: TRBD1; J: TRBJ2-4; V: TRBV11-2; DNA: TGTGCCAGCAGCTCCGTCAGACAGGGGGGTGCCAAAAACATTCAGTACTTC; CDR3: CASSSVRQGGAKNIQYF
length: 13; size: few; D: -; J: TRBJ2-3; V: TRBV18; DNA: TGTGCCAGCTCACCAGGGGTTGCAGATACGCAGTATTTT; CDR3: CASSPGVADTQYF
length: 11; size: few; D: -; J: TRBJ2-5; V: TRBV20-1; DNA: TGCTCGGGAGAGGTTCTGGAGACCCAGTACTTC; CDR3: CSGEVLETQYF
length: 16; size: -; D: -; J: TRBJ1-5; V: TRBV21-1; DNA: TGTGCCAGCAGCAGAACCGGGACAGGGTGCACTCAGCCCCAGCATTTT; CDR3: CASSRTGTGCTQPQHF
length: 15; size: -; D: TRBD2; J: TRBJ2-7; V: TRBV5-1; DNA: TGCGCCAGCAGTACCGGGACTAGCGCTCCCTACGAGCAGTACTTC; CDR3: CASSTGTSAPYEQYF
length: 14; size: -; D: -; J: TRBJ1-2; V: TRBV27; DNA: TGTGCCAGCCTCCCGAGGGGGGAGTCGTATGGCTACACCTTC; CDR3: CASLPRGESYGYTF
length: 14; size: -; D: -; J: TRBJ2-1; V: TRBV27; DNA: TGTGCCAGCAGTTTATATGGGCCTTACAATGAGCAGTTCTTC; CDR3: CASSLYGPYNEQFF
length: 14; size: few; D: -; J: TRBJ1-2; V: TRBV9; DNA: TGTGCCAGCAGCGTAGACGAGGGGAACTATGGCTACACCTTC; CDR3: CASSVDEGNYGYTF
length: 13; size: -; D: -; J: TRBJ1-5; V: TRBV19; DNA: TGTGCCAGTAGTATAGATACCAATCAGCCCCAGCATTTT; CDR3: CASSIDTNQPQHF
length: 13; size: -; D: TRBD2; J: TRBJ2-1; V: TRBV15; DNA: TGTGCCACCAGCGGATATCTAGCGGGAGTGCAGTTCTTC; CDR3: CATSGYLAGVQFF
length: 14; size: few; D: -; J: TRBJ2-5; V: TRBV7-9; DNA: TGTGCCAGCAGTTCAGCGGTGTACCAAGAGACCCAGTACTTC; CDR3: CASSSAVYQETQYF
length: 12; size: -; D: -; J: TRBJ1-2; V: TRBV6-5; DNA: TGTGCCAGCAGCCCCTCAGCCGACCGTTTCACCTTC; CDR3: CASSPSADRFTF
length: 12; size: -; D: -; J: TRBJ2-7; V: TRBV29-1; DNA: TGCAGCGTTGAAGGCCGTTATTACGAGCAGTACTTC; CDR3: CSVEGRYYEQYF
length: 13; size: -; D: -; J: TRBJ1-5; V: TRBV20-1; DNA: TGCAGTGCTAGTGAGACATTGAATCAGCCCCAGCATTTT; CDR3: CSASETLNQPQHF
length: 16; size: -; D: -; J: TRBJ1-2; V: TRBV20-1; DNA: TGCAGTGCTAGGGCCCCTACCGACAGATATCCTTATGGCTACACCTTC; CDR3: CSARAPTDRYPYGYTF
length: 17; size: few; D: TRBD1; J: TRBJ2-3; V: TRBV5-1; DNA: TGCGCCAGCAGCTACCGAAACGGACAGGCCAGCACAGATACGCAGTATTTT; CDR3: CASSYRNGQASTDTQYF
length: 14; size: few; D: -; J: TRBJ2-7; V: TRBV27; DNA: TGTGCCAGCAGTCCCCCCTACCGGGCCTACGAGCAGTACTTC; CDR3: CASSPPYRAYEQYF
length: 15; size: -; D: -; J: TRBJ2-3; V: TRBV20-1; DNA: TGCAGTGCTAGAGATGGGGCCCGGCGAGAAGATACGCAGTATTTT; CDR3: CSARDGARREDTQYF
length: 16; size: -; D: -; J: TRBJ2-3; V: TRBV6-2/TRBV6-3; DNA: TGTGCCAGCAGTTACGGCAGTAGCGGATACACAGATACGCAGTATTTT; CDR3: CASSYGSSGYTDTQYF
length: 14; size: few; D: -; J: TRBJ2-4; V: TRBV27; DNA: TGTGCCAGCAGTTTTTTGCCAGGGAAAAACATTCAGTACTTC; CDR3: CASSFLPGKNIQYF
length: 18; size: -; D: TRBD1; J: TRBJ1-5; V: TRBV7-8; DNA: TGTGCCAGCAGCCGCATCGACAGGGGTTTCGATAGCAATCAGCCCCAGCATTTT; CDR3: CASSRIDRGFDSNQPQHF
length: 16; size: few; D: -; J: TRBJ2-7; V: TRBV4-1; DNA: TGCGCCAGCAGCCAAGGGGCAGCGGCGGTCTCCTACGAGCAGTACTTC; CDR3: CASSQGAAAVSYEQYF
length: 12; size: few; D: -; J: TRBJ2-1; V: TRBV30; DNA: TGTGCCTGGAGACAGGGTTGGCATGAGCAGTTCTTC; CDR3: CAWRQGWHEQFF
length: 14; size: -; D: TRBD2; J: TRBJ2-1; V: TRBV3-1; DNA: TGTGCCAGCAGCCTAAGGACTAGCGTGAATGAGCAGTTCTTC; CDR3: CASSLRTSVNEQFF
length: 16; size: -; D: -; J: TRBJ2-2; V: TRBV5-1; DNA: TGCGCCAGCAGGGATCGTTACCCTGCGAACACCGGGGAGCTGTTTTTT; CDR3: CASRDRYPANTGELFF
length: 15; size: few; D: -; J: TRBJ2-1; V: TRBV20-1; DNA: TGCAGTGCTAGAGCGGTCCAGCGGACCCACAATGAGCAGTTCTTC; CDR3: CSARAVQRTHNEQFF
length: 16; size: -; D: -; J: TRBJ2-7; V: TRBV29-1; DNA: TGCAGCGCCAGGGGGGGCGCGGAGGGACCTACTTACGAGCAGTACTTC; CDR3: CSARGGAEGPTYEQYF
length: 14; size: few; D: TRBD2; J: TRBJ2-1; V: TRBV12-3/TRBV12-4; DNA: TGTGCCAGCAGCGGACGGACTAGACACAATGAGCAGTTCTTC; CDR3: CASSGRTRHNEQFF
length: 15; size: -; D: -; J: TRBJ2-7; V: TRBV5-1; DNA: TGCGCCAGCAGCTTGAGGGCGGGACCTAACTACGAGCAGTACTTC; CDR3: CASSLRAGPNYEQYF
length: 14; size: -; D: TRBD2; J: TRBJ2-1; V: TRBV20-1; DNA: TGCAGTGCTAGAGAGCGGGAGACCTACAATGAGCAGTTCTTC; CDR3: CSARERETYNEQFF
length: 16; size: -; D: TRBD1; J: TRBJ1-2; V: TRBV6-2/TRBV6-3; DNA: TGTGCCAGCGGTCCATTCGCAAGACAGGGGGACTTTGGCTACACCTTC; CDR3: CASGPFARQGDFGYTF
length: 15; size: -; D: -; J: TRBJ2-3; V: TRBV7-9; DNA: TGTGCCAGCACACCCTTTAGGCAACGCACAGATACGCAGTATTTT; CDR3: CASTPFRQRTDTQYF
length: 11; size: few; D: -; J: TRBJ1-1; V: TRBV29-1; DNA: TGCAGCGTTGACCGGGGAACTGAAGCTTTCTTT; CDR3: CSVDRGTEAFF
length: 14; size: many; D: TRBD1; J: TRBJ1-2; V: TRBV7-3; DNA: TGTGCCAGCAGCTCAGGGACAGGGGGTTATGGCTACACCTTC; CDR3: CASSSGTGGYGYTF
length: 14; size: -; D: -; J: TRBJ2-3; V: TRBV11-2; DNA: TGTGCCAGCAGCTTAATGCCGGGCACAGATACGCAGTATTTT; CDR3: CASSLMPGTDTQYF
length: 14; size: few; D: TRBD2; J: TRBJ2-1; V: TRBV12-3/TRBV12-4; DNA: TGTGCCAGCAGTTTACGGACTAGGGAAGCTGAGCAGTTCTTC; CDR3: CASSLRTREAEQFF
length: 15; size: few; D: TRBD2; J: TRBJ2-1; V: TRBV5-1; DNA: TGCGCCAGCAGCTCTCCTAGCGGGCGGAGTAATGAGCAGTTCTTC; CDR3: CASSSPSGRSNEQFF
length: 12; size: once; D: -; J: TRBJ2-7; V: TRBV4-1; DNA: TGCGCCAGCAGCTCCTCTGGGGACGAGCAGTACTTC; CDR3: CASSSSGDEQYF
length: 16; size: few; D: -; J: TRBJ1-1; V: TRBV9; DNA: TGTGCCAGCAGCGTAGGGTTTCAGGGGACGGGCACTGAAGCTTTCTTT; CDR3: CASSVGFQGTGTEAFF
length: 14; size: few; D: -; J: TRBJ1-5; V: TRBV12-3/TRBV12-4; DNA: TGTGCCAGCAGTTTCAACAGGTACAATCAGCCCCAGCATTTT; CDR3: CASSFNRYNQPQHF
length: 13; size: few; D: -; J: TRBJ2-4; V: TRBV12-3/TRBV12-4; DNA: TGTGCCAGCAGACGGCCGGGGGCAAACATTCAGTACTTC; CDR3: CASRRPGANIQYF
length: 12; size: -; D: -; J: TRBJ1-2; V: TRBV15; DNA: TGTGCCACCAGCAGAGATGACTATGGCTACACCTTC; CDR3: CATSRDDYGYTF
length: 18; size: -; D: TRBD2; J: TRBJ2-2; V: TRBV15; DNA: TGTGCCACCAGCAGACTTGGGACTAGCGGGACCCTCACCGGGGAGCTGTTTTTT; CDR3: CATSRLGTSGTLTGELFF